This is a list of T cell receptor beta chains from one sample in a study of T cell changes during pregnancy in multiple sclerosis. Data came from immunoSEQ multiplex PCR; TCRdb stores just in-frame clones and leaves some out. Here the sample spans about 75,000 clones, about 90% being singletons. Sequenced here: peripheral blood, sampled in the first trimester of pregnancy. The receptor source for this set is a female donor in good health, enrolled as a control in a pregnancy study. CDR3s include the opening cysteine and the closing phenylalanine or tryptophan. The order of the fields is J gene, V gene, CDR3 protein.

TRBJ2-1 | TRBV23-1 | CASSQCWRDDEQFF
TRBJ2-7 | TRBV6-4 | CASSKGVHEQYF
TRBJ1-5 | TRBV10-3 | CAISEGRDNQPQHF
TRBJ2-4 | TRBV7-2 | CASSLTESAAKNIQYF
TRBJ2-1 | TRBV5-1 | CASSLELAQNEQFF
TRBJ1-4 | TRBV28 | CASSPDRATNEKLFF
TRBJ2-1 | TRBV16 | CASSQSMQGSIRSSYNEQFF
TRBJ2-3 | TRBV19 | CASSITSGRSTDTQYF
TRBJ1-4 | TRBV10-3 | CAIPSGLPEETNEKLFF
TRBJ2-1 | TRBV27 | CASSSPQGASYNEQFF
TRBJ2-2 | TRBV21-1 | CASSKRGLAGENTGELFF
TRBJ2-1 | TRBV5-1 | CASSLPSGSSNEQFF
TRBJ1-2 | TRBV19 | CASSIEAGQGYGYTF
TRBJ2-2 | TRBV5-1 | CASGDRADTGELFF
TRBJ2-7 | TRBV5-1 | CASSLEGDTAYEQYF
TRBJ1-1 | TRBV15 | CATSRPTGTGWGTEAFF
TRBJ1-1 | TRBV2 | CASSVTGRTEAFF
TRBJ2-6 | TRBV6-1 | CASSEKSGAGANVLTF
TRBJ2-3 | TRBV7-9 | CASSLSVTDTQYF
TRBJ1-1 | TRBV5-1 | CASSLPRTTNMNTEAFF
TRBJ2-1 | TRBV5-1 | CASSLAAGDINEQFF
TRBJ1-2 | TRBV27 | CASSLTGPSYGYTF